This T cell receptor (beta chain) was sequenced during a study of blood T cell repertoires in COVID-19 (dated by TCRdb to 2019 to 2021). Notes on the research overall: Samples covering the acute and convalescent phases of COVID-19 were provided by collaborators in the United States, Italy and Spain. Nearly every sample came with metadata listing a de-identified subject ID, COVID-19 status, age in years and sex. A freely available public database, intended as a resource for researchers studying the immune response to SARS-CoV-2, is where the repertoires were released. Where HLA class I and class II types were available, the types were taken from metadata supplied by the sample provider, not from assay-based typing. The dataset comprised deeply sampled blood TCRbeta repertoires from subjects exposed to, actively infected with, or recovered from COVID-19. The prospective study material was composed of cDNA or gDNA derived from T cells, B-cell-depleted T cells, or PBMCs. Samples came from the ongoing ImmuneRACE study (first 160 participants) plus 1,254 subjects from 6 global collaborators.

Collaborating institutions collected whole blood in K2EDTA tubes following their own protocols. Collaborator samples were shipped for TCRbeta analysis as frozen whole blood, isolated PBMCs, or DNA extracted from either sample type. Beyond this particular receptor, the publication reports: How much clinical and demographic metadata was included differed by source and by participant, and the metadata was provided uncurated.

TCRbeta CDR3 regions were amplified from genomic DNA using the immunoSEQ Assay, a bias-controlled multiplex PCR. As for how the authors treated the data: The number of nucleated cells in each sample was estimated from the amplification of reference gene primers within the assay. Sequence reads were collapsed and filtered to measure the absolute abundance of every unique TCRbeta CDR3 rearrangement. For each sample, productive Simpson clonality was calculated as the square root of Simpson's diversity index across productive rearrangements. As stored in TCRdb, this immuneACCESS dataset retains in-frame rearrangements with V and J assigned. A fraction of the clones does not appear; measured against another copy, unresolved V genes explain less than half of the discrepancy, and the remainder lacks a known reason. The DNA gave D and trimming, while V, J and clone size come from that table. The sample table shows over 100,000 clones, and roughly nine tenths are seen once. The ten largest account for 5% to 6.5% of the sample.

As concerns this clone: Its antigen remains undetermined. The input lacks base qualities; no much larger clone sits a single base away.

V is pared back by 2 bases and J by 2 bases, with 13 bases lying between the germline termini. Reading from cysteine to phenylalanine, the CDR3 counts 15 amino acids. The retained sequence is limited to the CDR3, 45 bases, with the frame set at the first base. Per the germline V gene (reference sequence), LNHDA is the CDR1 and SQIVND is the CDR2. The receptor's source is a human donor in a cohort sampled during active COVID-19. Sequencing used peripheral blood. The rearranged segments are TRBV19 and TRBJ2-7, and perhaps TRBD1 as D gene, on 6 matching bases. Here is the DNA: TGTGCCAGTAGTATACGTCGGACAGCCACCTACGAGCAGTACTTC. It is translated as CASSIRRTATYEQYF.